The 9 T cell receptor beta chains given below trace back to one sample, sequenced in a study of shared clonotypes between healthy human individuals. Measured with immunoSEQ multiplex PCR; TCRdb has only the in-frame clones, and not every one. The sample yields roughly 1,800,000 clones, about 95% seen once. CD45RO-negative, CCR7-selected cells formed the naive CD8 fraction, which excluded terminally differentiated effector memory CD45RA+ cells. Sample: naive CD8+ T cells sorted from blood. The receptors come from a young man in good health.

This rearrangement joins TRBV27 to TRBJ2-5; D uncertain. This CDR3 has 13 residues. The germline V and J ends were trimmed by 2 bases and 2 bases, with 6 bases remaining between them. The germline V gene encodes CDR1 MNHEY and CDR2 SMNVEV (reference sequence). CDR3 loop: CASSLVRQETQYF. DNA of the CDR3: TGTGCCAGCAGTTTAGTTCGTCAAGAGACCCAGTACTTC.

The genes are TRBV28 and TRBJ2-5, with a tentative D call TRBD2 (7 bases). V shed 1 base and J shed 7 bases, with 16 bases lying between them. The CDR3 extends over 15 amino acids. Germline V gene lookup returns CDR1 MDHEN and CDR2 SYDVKM. CDR3 loop: CASSLYGLGGGTQYF. DNA of the CDR3: TGTGCCAGCAGTTTATATGGACTAGGGGGAGGGACCCAGTACTTC.

This chain links TRBV30 with TRBJ1-4, with D perhaps matching TRBD1 (6 bases). The CDR3 runs to 13 residues. Trimming took off 8 bases at V and 6 bases at J, with 16 bases between the two ends. Germline V gene data show CDR1 as GTSNPN and CDR2 as SVGIG (reference sequence). CDR3 nucleotides: TGTGCCGGAACACGAGGGGGGGATGAAAAACTGTTTTTT. Protein: CAGTRGGDEKLFF. The variable domain in full, completed from reference TRBV30 and TRBJ1-4, reads SQTIHQWPATLVQPVGSPLSLECTVEGTSNPNLYWYRQAAGRGLQLLFYSVGIGQISSEVPQNLSASRPQDRQFILSSKKLLLSDSGFYLCAGTRGGDEKLFFGSGTQLSVL.

Regarding this clone: The sample holds other DNA sequences that translate to the same CDR3. The rearrangement links TRBV2 to TRBJ2-7; no definite D call. CDR1 is SNHLY and CDR2 is FYNNEI in the germline V gene. This CDR3 comprises 12 residues. Trimming took off 4 bases at V and 2 bases at J, with 6 bases between the two ends. The CDR3 region is CASSVLTYEQYF. The CDR3 region has the DNA TGTGCCAGCAGTGTTTTAACCTACGAGCAGTACTTC.

The J gene is TRBJ1-5, the V gene TRBV5-1; D not certain. With 0 bases removed from V and 3 bases from J, the gap between germline ends came to 10 bases. The CDR3 sequence is 15 residues long. The germline V gene encodes CDR1 SGHRS and CDR2 YFSETQ. CDR3: CASSLAAGHNQPQHF. The CDR3 DNA follows: TGCGCCAGCAGCTTGGCGGCAGGTCACAATCAGCCCCAGCATTTT.

The J gene is TRBJ2-1, the V gene TRBV29-1, with 10 positions matching TRBD2. The CDR3 runs to 16 residues. V dropped 3 bases and J dropped 10; count of bases not matched to a gene: 15. Germline CDR1 SQVTM, CDR2 ANQGSEA. The CDR3 region has the DNA TGCAGCGTTGAGGGTAAGAGCGGGAGGGCCTATGGGGAGCAGTTCTTC. Translation: CSVEGKSGRAYGEQFF.

This clone was seen just once. J is TRBJ1-5 and V is TRBV5-1; TRBD1 might be the D (6 bases). Looked up from germline, CDR1 is SGHRS and CDR2 is YFSETQ. The CDR3 sequence is 14 residues long. The ends were cut back, 0 bases at V and 6 bases at J, with 10 bases in the middle. The DNA for the CDR3 is TGCGCCAGCAGCTTGGGGGGGCCGGGTCAGCCCCAGCATTTT. Amino acid sequence: CASSLGGPGQPQHF.

V usage is TRBV28 and J usage is TRBJ2-7; D is possibly TRBD2 (7 bases). The CDR3 extends over 16 amino acids. Germline assignment: CDR1 MDHEN and CDR2 SYDVKM. The V and J ends lost 1 base and 3 bases respectively, with 16 bases between them. CDR3 bases: TGTGCCAGCAGTTTATTGGGGGGGGCCCCGCACTACGAGCAGTACTTC. Protein product: CASSLLGGAPHYEQYF.

The V and J genes are TRBV2 and TRBJ2-4; TRBD1 or TRBD2 may be the D gene (6 bases each). Trimming left V 4 bases short and J 0 bases short, with 19 bases between. This CDR3 spans 18 amino acids. Germline V gene lookup returns CDR1 SNHLY and CDR2 FYNNEI. The CDR3: CASSVGMEGVSAKNIQYF. For the CDR3, the DNA is TGTGCCAGCAGTGTAGGGATGGAGGGGGTCTCAGCCAAAAACATTCAGTACTTC.